What follows are 7 T cell receptor beta chains derived from one specimen sequenced in a study of OX40 agonist ivuxolimab in advanced cancers. Sequencing used immunoSEQ multiplex PCR; TCRdb keeps in-frame clones, though not all of them. The profile covers roughly 48,000 clones, with 65% to 85% appearing a single time and around 1.1% taken by the ten largest. The sequencing used CD4+ or CD8+ T cells sorted from blood, collected in a trial of the OX40 agonist ivuxolimab. These receptors came from an adult with an advanced solid tumor such as melanoma, head and neck, liver or kidney cancer.

V is TRBV10-3 and J is TRBJ1-1; 8 bases agree with TRBD1. Trimming took 3 bases from V and 3 from J; bases not matched to a gene: 6. The CDR3 consists of 15 residues. The germline CDR1 and CDR2 sequences are ENHRY and SYGVKD. The CDR3 DNA sequence: TGTGCCATCAGTGAACCAGGACAGGGTGACACTGAAGCTTTCTTT. It encodes CAISEPGQGDTEAFF.

The rearrangement links TRBV10-3 to TRBJ1-1; D gene uncertain. CDR3 length equals 15 residues. Trimming took 0 bases from V and 5 from J, leaving 13 bases between them. Germline V CDR1 and CDR2: ENHRY, SYGVKD. CDR3 sequence: CAISESDGRGTEAFF. The CDR3 DNA follows: TGTGCCATCAGTGAGTCTGATGGACGAGGGACTGAAGCTTTCTTT.

The chain joins TRBV7-2 to TRBJ1-3; D is unclear. The V and J ends lost 2 bases and 7 bases respectively, with 9 bases between them. Germline V gene data show CDR1 as SGHTA and CDR2 as FQGNSA. There are 13 residues in the CDR3. This CDR3 reads CASSLQTRNTIYF. For the CDR3, the DNA is TGTGCCAGCAGCTTACAGACCAGGAACACCATATATTTT.

The genes are TRBV7-2 and TRBJ1-2; 8 bases agree with TRBD1. The CDR3 sequence is 14 residues long. The germline V gene has CDR1 SGHTA and CDR2 FQGNSA. Trimming cost V 7 bases and J 6 bases; bases outside gene matches: 10. The CDR3, as DNA: TGTGCCAGCACCAGACCAGGGGGCATGGATGGCTACACCTTC. Protein sequence: CASTRPGGMDGYTF.

CDR3 loop: CASSVHGEADTQYF. CDR3 bases: TGTGCCAGCAGCGTACACGGGGAGGCAGATACGCAGTATTTT. The gene calls are TRBV9 and TRBJ2-3; TRBD2 might be the D (6 bases). This CDR3 is 14 amino acids long. Germline V gene sequence: CDR1 SGDLS, CDR2 YYNGEE. The ends were cut back, 1 base at V and 4 bases at J, with 10 bases in the middle. Full variable domain (remainder filled in from reference TRBV9 and TRBJ2-3): DSGVTQTPKHLITATGQRVTLRCSPRSGDLSVYWYQQSLDQGLQFLIQYYNGEERAKGNILERFSAQQFPDLHSELNLSSLELGDSALYFCASSVHGEADTQYFGPGTRLTVL.

The V call is TRBV19, the J call TRBJ2-1, with TRBD2 matching over 11 bases. In germline, CDR1 is LNHDA, CDR2 SQIVND (reference sequence). V lost 0 bases and J lost 4; bases outside the gene matches: 8. CDR3 length: 18 amino acids. The CDR3 loop is CASSIDLQGTSGYNEQFF. Written as DNA, the CDR3 is TGTGCCAGTAGTATAGACCTGCAGGGGACTAGCGGTTACAATGAGCAGTTCTTC.

The chain carries TRBV28 and TRBJ1-1; 7 positions match TRBD1. The V gene end was trimmed by 6 bases and the J gene end by 7 bases; junction bases not matched to a gene: 5. CDR1 is MDHEN and CDR2 is SYDVKM in the germline V gene. CDR3 length equals 12 residues. As DNA, the CDR3 is TGTGCCAGCAGCCCGCGGACAGGTGAAGCTTTCTTT. Its protein product is CASSPRTGEAFF.